Sequencing of this T cell receptor (beta chain) was carried out in a study of blood T cell repertoires in COVID-19. Study at large: PBMCs, B-cell-depleted T cells, or T cells were the source of the cDNA or gDNA that made up the material.

Germline trimming cut 4 bases from V and 4 bases from J; bases unmatched to any gene: 2. Germline V gene lookup returns CDR1 MGHDK and CDR2 SYGVNS. This CDR3 has 13 residues. The repertoire was sequenced with immunoSEQ multiplex PCR; TCRdb's copy has only in-frame clones and lacks some. The sample lists approximately 130,000 clones, 84% occurring once. The V and J genes are TRBV25-1 and TRBJ1-2, with 8 bases lining up with TRBD1. The clonotype originates from a human donor in a cohort sampled during active COVID-19. The sample consisted of peripheral blood. This chain's CDR3 is CASSGQGIYGYTF. As DNA, the CDR3 is TGTGCCAGCAGTGGACAGGGGATCTATGGCTACACCTTC.